These 21 T cell receptor beta chains originate from one sample sequenced in a study of blood T cell repertoires in COVID-19. Here immunoSEQ multiplex PCR was the method, and the copy in TCRdb shows in-frame clones only, minus some. The table lists approximately 100,000 clones, approximately 80% of them singletons. Input material: peripheral blood. These receptors were taken from a woman aged 55-69 years with acute or convalescent COVID-19.

This clone showed up just a few times. The gene calls are TRBV5-1 and TRBJ2-2; D uncertain. The CDR3 is 16 residues long. The V end was cut by 1 base, the J end by 2 bases, with 12 bases between. Germline CDR1 and CDR2: SGHRS and YFSETQ. CDR3 region: CASSLNSGLNTGELFF. Written as DNA, the CDR3 is TGCGCCAGCAGCTTGAACAGTGGCCTCAACACCGGGGAGCTGTTTTTT.

This chain joins TRBV19 and TRBJ1-2; D is possibly TRBD1 (6 bases). The germline V and J ends were trimmed by 5 bases and 4 bases, with 14 bases remaining between them. Germline values: CDR1 LNHDA, CDR2 SQIVND (reference sequence). The CDR3 runs to 14 residues. CDR3 region: CASSPLQGLYGYTF. The CDR3, as DNA: TGTGCCAGTAGTCCTCTCCAGGGGCTCTATGGCTACACCTTC.

The chain combines TRBV29-1 with TRBJ2-1; 9 nucleotides line up with TRBD2. This CDR3 has 15 amino acids. Trimming cost V 3 bases and J 8 bases; bases outside gene matches: 11. The germline V gene encodes CDR1 SQVTM and CDR2 ANQGSEA. As DNA, the CDR3 is TGCAGCGTTGAGCCCACTGGCGGGGGGGCCTATGAGCAGTTCTTC. Translation: CSVEPTGGGAYEQFF.

The chain couples TRBV2 to TRBJ2-5, with D unresolved. V lost 4 bases to trimming and J lost 2 bases, with 11 bases between them. This CDR3 has 14 residues. CDR1 and CDR2 (germline): SNHLY, FYNNEI. CDR3 sequence (DNA): TGTGCCAGCAGTGGCCCGAGAAGACAAGAGACCCAGTACTTC. It specifies CASSGPRRQETQYF.

This clone has a single count. The chain uses TRBV5-8 and TRBJ2-3; TRBD2 matches at 7 bases. Germline V gene sequence: CDR1 SGHTS, CDR2 YDEGEE. The CDR3 runs to 15 residues. Trimming removed 4 bases from V and 2 bases from J; junction bases left unmatched: 7. The CDR3, as DNA: TGTGCCAGCAGCCCCCTCGCGGGAGCCACAGATACGCAGTATTTT. Encoded protein: CASSPLAGATDTQYF.

This clone was observed a single time. This sequence joins TRBV19 and TRBJ1-2, with D unresolved. Trimming took 10 bases from V and 2 from J, leaving 20 bases between them. This CDR3 has 15 amino acids. Germline assignment: CDR1 LNHDA and CDR2 SQIVND (reference sequence). This CDR3 is CATRDAGRLNYGYTF. DNA for the CDR3: TGTGCCACCCGCGACGCGGGCCGGCTCAACTATGGCTACACCTTC.

The rearrangement uses TRBV12-3 or TRBV12-4 and TRBJ2-1; no definite D call. The CDR3 has 12 amino acids. V lost 6 bases, J lost 15 bases, and 18 bases lay in between. CDR3 residues: CASSRSLMRLFF. For the CDR3, the DNA is TGTGCCAGCAGCCGATCCCTCATGAGATTGTTCTTC.

The chain is built from TRBV11-2 and TRBJ1-4; D is uncertain. Between the trimmed V and J ends, which lost 1 base and 12 bases, there was a span of 12 bases. The CDR3 spans 13 residues. CDR1 SGHAT and CDR2 FQNNGV come from the germline V gene. The CDR3 region is CASSLGQAGELFF. The CDR3 DNA is TGTGCCAGCAGCTTAGGCCAGGCGGGAGAACTGTTTTTT.

This sequence joins TRBV7-2 and TRBJ1-2; 7 nucleotides align to TRBD1. This CDR3 is 15 amino acids long. Germline V gene lookup returns CDR1 SGHTA and CDR2 FQGNSA. Trimming cost V 5 bases and J 0 bases; bases outside gene matches: 6. The CDR3 spells CASSLNTGANYGYTF. DNA of the CDR3: TGTGCCAGCAGCCTTAACACAGGGGCTAACTATGGCTACACCTTC.

V and J are TRBV18 and TRBJ2-1, with TRBD2 identical over 8 bases. Germline CDR1 KGHSH, CDR2 LQKENI. The ends lost 3 bases at V and 10 bases at J; junction bases unmatched: 17. The CDR3 totals 17 residues. The CDR3 region has the DNA TGTGCCAGCTCACCGCTTCCACTCCCCGGGGGGGGAGGGGAGCAGTTCTTC. The encoded protein is CASSPLPLPGGGGEQFF.

The V and J genes are TRBV6-5 and TRBJ1-2; 8 nucleotides align to TRBD1. The CDR3 consists of 13 residues. CDR1 and CDR2 (germline): MNHEY, SVGAGI. The trim removed 5 bases at V and 8 bases at J, leaving 7 bases unmatched. CDR3 sequence (DNA): TGTGCCAGCAGTCCGGACAGGGAATGGGGCTACACCTTC. Encoded protein: CASSPDREWGYTF.

V usage is TRBV9 and J usage is TRBJ1-6, with D possibly TRBD1 on 5 matching bases. The germline CDR1 and CDR2 sequences are SGDLS and YYNGEE. CDR3 length: 14 amino acids. V was pared by 4 bases and J by 9 bases, with 14 bases between. The chain's CDR3 is CASSPGLGSSPLHF. DNA for the CDR3: TGTGCCAGCAGCCCGGGACTAGGGAGTTCACCCCTCCACTTT.

This chain uses TRBV7-2 with TRBJ2-5, with D perhaps TRBD2 (6 bases). V gave up 5 bases and J gave up 5 bases, with 18 bases separating them. The CDR3 has 15 amino acids. Germline CDR1 and CDR2: SGHTA and FQGNSA. This CDR3 is CASSQTSSYGETQYF. CDR3 in DNA: TGTGCCAGCAGCCAGACTAGTTCATACGGGGAGACCCAGTACTTC.

V is TRBV27 and J is TRBJ1-4, with 7 positions matching TRBD1. The CDR3 extends over 15 amino acids. CDR1 and CDR2 (germline): MNHEY, SMNVEV (reference sequence). J lost 8 bases, V lost 6 bases, and 12 bases had no gene match. The CDR3 DNA is TGTGCCAGCAGACCCGGGCGGACAGGTGGGGAAAAACTGTTTTTT. Protein product: CASRPGRTGGEKLFF. Full variable domain (rest looked up from reference TRBV27 and TRBJ1-4): EAQVTQNPRYLITVTGKKLTVTCSQNMNHEYMSWYRQDPGLGLRQIYYSMNVEVTDKGDVPEGYKVSRKEKRNFPLILESPSPNQTSLYFCASRPGRTGGEKLFFGSGTQLSVL.

This clone has more than one count but fewer than ten. The chain recombines TRBV25-1 with TRBJ1-4; no clear D gene. V lost 1 base and J 10 bases, leaving 13 bases between the germline ends. The germline V gene has CDR1 MGHDK and CDR2 SYGVNS. This CDR3 comprises 14 residues. For the CDR3, the DNA is TGTGCCAGCAGTGAATCCGACTCAGAAGGAAAACTGTTTTTT. It is translated as CASSESDSEGKLFF.

The genes are TRBV7-9 and TRBJ1-1, with D perhaps matching TRBD1 (6 bases). The germline V gene encodes CDR1 SEHNR and CDR2 FQNEAQ (reference sequence). Deletions cut 5 bases from V and 2 bases from J, with 21 bases between. This CDR3 is built from 17 residues. The CDR3 reads CASSPLGQLSINTEAFF. The CDR3 DNA reads as TGTGCCAGCAGCCCCCTCGGACAGCTTTCTATTAACACTGAAGCTTTCTTT.

The chain couples TRBV2 to TRBJ1-2, with 7 bases identical to TRBD1. The V segment lost 8 bases and the J segment 0 bases; nucleotides outside the gene matches: 3. The CDR3 is 13 residues long. Germline CDR1 is SNHLY and CDR2 is FYNNEI. CDR3 region: CASRGQSNYGYTF. DNA for the CDR3: TGTGCCAGCCGGGGACAGTCTAACTATGGCTACACCTTC. Drawing the rest from reference TRBV2 and TRBJ1-2, the complete variable domain is EPEVTQTPSHQVTQMGQEVILRCVPISNHLYFYWYRQILGQKVEFLVSFYNNEISEKSEIFDDQFSVERPDGSNFTLKIRSTKLEDSAMYFCASRGQSNYGYTFGSGTRLTVV.

The chain combines TRBV9 with TRBJ2-2, with 7 bases lining up with TRBD1. This CDR3 comprises 15 residues. Germline lookup yields CDR1 SGDLS and CDR2 YYNGEE. Unmatched junction bases numbered 2, after V lost 0 bases and J lost 3 bases. CDR3 in DNA: TGTGCCAGCAGCGTAGTACAGGGGCACACCGGGGAGCTGTTTTTT. This codes for CASSVVQGHTGELFF.

The genes are TRBV6-6 and TRBJ2-1, with no clear D. The germline V gene encodes CDR1 MNHNY and CDR2 SVGAGI (reference sequence). Trimming took 6 bases from V and 0 from J, leaving 6 bases between them. The CDR3 spans 13 residues. The CDR3 bases are TGTGCCAGCAGCAGCGACTCCTACAATGAGCAGTTCTTC. Its protein product is CASSSDSYNEQFF.

This sequence joins TRBV7-2 and TRBJ2-7; 8 bases are shared with TRBD2. The CDR3 is 15 residues long. In germline, CDR1 is SGHTA, CDR2 FQGNSA. V lost 0 bases and J lost 4; bases outside the gene matches: 5. CDR3 amino acids: CASSLARTSTYEQYF. The CDR3 DNA follows: TGTGCCAGCAGCTTAGCGAGGACTAGCACGTACGAGCAGTACTTC.

DNA for the CDR3: TGTGCCAGCCGGGACTCAGCTAACTATGGCTACACCTTC. This encodes CASRDSANYGYTF. The gene calls are TRBV28 and TRBJ1-2; D is perhaps TRBD1 (5 bases). The germline CDR1 and CDR2 sequences are MDHEN and SYDVKM. Between the trimmed V and J ends, which lost 8 bases and 0 bases, there was a span of 10 bases. The CDR3 consists of 13 residues.